These T cell receptor beta chains were read from a single sample in a study of PD-1 blockade in classical Hodgkin lymphoma. The table came from immunoSEQ multiplex PCR; TCRdb's copy has only in-frame clones and leaves some out. The repertoire holds 100,000 to 130,000 clones, 80% to 90% seen once, with just under 20% in the top ten. This material consisted of peripheral blood mononuclear cells (PBMCs), taken before the second cycle of nivolumab. These TCRs come from a human donor with classical Hodgkin lymphoma. CDR3s include the opening cysteine and the closing phenylalanine or tryptophan. The D gene is left open where the match is weak. Clone size is not always given. Where it is, it says once, few, many or a class for expanded clones.

TRBV5-4	TRBJ2-7	NA	NA	CASSLDGASISYEQYF	TGTGCCAGCAGCTTGGATGGGGCTAGCATCTCCTACGAGCAGTACTTC
TRBV5-1	TRBJ2-2	NA	NA	CASSRGGTSGPGELFF	TGCGCCAGCAGCCGAGGGGGGACATCTGGACCCGGGGAGCTGTTTTTT
TRBV6-4	TRBJ1-5	NA	NA	CASSDEVSGPGDSNQPQHF	TGTGCCAGCAGTGACGAAGTTTCAGGTCCGGGGGATAGCAATCAGCCCCAGCATTTT
TRBV7-9	TRBJ2-7	NA	NA	CASSLTAYEQYF	TGTGCCAGCAGCTTGACGGCCTACGAGCAGTACTTC
TRBV10-2	TRBJ1-4	NA	NA	CASSRLGTEKLFF	TGCGCCAGCAGTCGCCTAGGGACTGAAAAACTGTTTTTT
TRBV6-5	TRBJ1-1	NA	NA	CASSGRNTEAFF	TGTGCCAGCAGTGGTCGAAACACTGAAGCTTTCTTT
TRBV4-2	TRBJ2-7	TRBD1	NA	CASSPGTGLYEQYF	TGTGCCAGCAGCCCGGGGACAGGGCTATACGAGCAGTACTTC
TRBV19	TRBJ2-4	NA	NA	CASSIWQEFSKNIQYF	TGTGCCAGTAGTATTTGGCAGGAGTTTTCCAAAAACATTCAGTACTTC
TRBV27	TRBJ2-7	TRBD2	NA	CASSPRLAVASYEQYF	TGTGCCAGCAGTCCCCGACTAGCGGTCGCTTCCTACGAGCAGTACTTC
TRBV7-6	TRBJ2-5	TRBD1	NA	CASSVGTGVYQETQYF	TGTGCCAGCAGCGTGGGGACAGGGGTCTACCAAGAGACCCAGTACTTC
TRBV11-2	TRBJ2-2	NA	once	CASSFFRSAGELFF	TGTGCCAGCAGCTTTTTTAGATCTGCCGGGGAGCTGTTTTTT
TRBV9	TRBJ2-1	TRBD1	NA	CASSVGTGGNEQFF	TGTGCCAGCAGCGTAGGGACAGGGGGAAATGAGCAGTTCTTC
TRBV18	TRBJ2-2	NA	NA	CASSDTGQSAGELFF	TGTGCCAGCTCAGATACCGGGCAGTCGGCCGGGGAGCTGTTTTTT
TRBV9	TRBJ1-1	TRBD1	NA	CASSVAVGTKTGKNTEAFF	TGTGCCAGCAGCGTAGCAGTCGGAACCAAGACAGGGAAGAACACTGAAGCTTTCTTT
TRBV27	TRBJ2-2	NA	NA	CASSPRASNTGELFF	TGTGCCAGCAGTCCCAGGGCCTCGAACACCGGGGAGCTGTTTTTT
TRBV4-2	TRBJ2-1	TRBD2	NA	CASSQDSSGSRFEQFF	TGTGCCAGCAGCCAAGATTCCAGCGGGAGCCGGTTTGAGCAGTTCTTC
TRBV5-1	TRBJ2-7	TRBD2	NA	CASSGGLGAYEQYF	TGCGCCAGCAGCGGCGGACTAGGGGCCTACGAGCAGTACTTC
TRBV5-1	TRBJ2-5	TRBD2	NA	CASSLGGAGAMGETQYF	TGCGCCAGCAGCTTGGGAGGAGCGGGAGCTATGGGAGAGACCCAGTACTTC